Shown below are 23 T cell receptor beta chains from a single sample sequenced in a study of technical replicates of blood from a handful of donors. Method: immunoSEQ multiplex PCR; TCRdb's copy keeps in-frame clones and lacks some. Seen here are some 82,000 clones, around 94% observed once, and the top ten hold approximately 0.42%. Sequencing was done on a sample of T cells isolated from PBMCs. The receptors stem from a human donor in good health.

This chain links TRBV27 with TRBJ1-4; TRBD1 matches 7 bases. Germline V gene lookup returns CDR1 MNHEY and CDR2 SMNVEV (reference sequence). The CDR3 contains 15 residues. Losses at the gene ends were 5 bases for V and 3 bases for J; bases not matched to a gene: 6. CDR3 nucleotide sequence: TGTGCCAGCAGTGAACCGGGACAGCCTAATGAAAAACTGTTTTTT. Translated: CASSEPGQPNEKLFF.

The genes are TRBV6-5 and TRBJ1-2, with TRBD1 matching 7 bases. This CDR3 is built from 13 residues. Germline trimming cut 10 bases from V and 2 bases from J; bases unmatched to any gene: 7. Germline V gene sequence: CDR1 MNHEY, CDR2 SVGAGI. CDR3 amino acids: CATRTTGNYGYTF. The CDR3 DNA is TGTGCCACCCGAACGACAGGGAACTATGGCTACACCTTC.

This chain links TRBV4-1 with TRBJ2-6; TRBD1 is a possible D gene (6 bases). The CDR3 contains 17 residues. V shed 8 bases and J shed 0 bases, with 17 bases lying between them. The germline gives CDR1 MGHRA, CDR2 YSYEKL. For the CDR3, the DNA is TGCGCCAGCGGGGGCAGGGCAAGACACTCTGGGGCCAACGTCCTGACTTTC. Protein sequence: CASGGRARHSGANVLTF.

The CDR3: CASSLMSGLAGVEQFF. The DNA for the CDR3 is TGTGCCAGCAGCTTAATGTCGGGACTAGCGGGAGTTGAGCAGTTCTTC. The gene calls are TRBV7-2 and TRBJ2-1; 14 nucleotides agree with TRBD2. CDR3 length: 16 residues. CDR1 is SGHTA and CDR2 is FQGNSA in the germline V gene. V shed 2 bases, J shed 9 bases, and the junction held 6 bases outside the gene matches.

The chain employs TRBV7-9 and TRBJ1-1; no definite D call. The V gene lost 8 bases and the J gene lost 12 bases, with 7 bases spanning the gap. The CDR3 is made up of 8 amino acids. CDR1 is SEHNR, CDR2 FQNEAQ, per germline (reference sequence). The CDR3 here is CASSPSFF. The CDR3 nucleotides read TGTGCCAGCTCCCCCTCTTTCTTT.

This sequence joins TRBV30 and TRBJ1-5, with D possibly being TRBD1 (6 bases). From germline, CDR1 is GTSNPN and CDR2 SVGIG (reference sequence). This CDR3 comprises 14 residues. V dropped 5 bases and J dropped 2 bases, with 13 bases sitting between them. CDR3 nucleotides: TGTGCCTGGTCACAGGGTGTGGGCAATCAGCCCCAGCATTTT. The encoded protein is CAWSQGVGNQPQHF.

V gene TRBV14 combines with J gene TRBJ2-1; TRBD2 might be the D (6 bases). CDR1 and CDR2 from the germline V gene are SGHDN and FVKESK. The CDR3 sequence is 13 residues long. Trimming took 4 bases from V and 11 from J, leaving 15 bases between them. The chain's CDR3 is CASSLTSVAQQFF. The CDR3, as DNA: TGTGCCAGCAGCCTGACTAGTGTCGCCCAGCAGTTCTTC. The full variable domain, its missing parts supplied by reference TRBV14 and TRBJ2-1, is EAGVTQFPSHSVIEKGQTVTLRCDPISGHDNLYWYRRVMGKEIKFLLHFVKESKQDESGMPNNRFLAERTGGTYSTLKVQPAELEDSGVYFCASSLTSVAQQFFGPGTRLTVL.

The chain employs TRBV13 and TRBJ1-2, with 7 bases lining up with TRBD1. Germline lookup yields CDR1 PRHDT and CDR2 FYEKMQ (reference sequence). The CDR3 loop spans 12 amino acids. V dropped 11 bases and J dropped 5; count of bases not matched to a gene: 8. The CDR3 loop reads CAGGTDGYGYTF. The CDR3 DNA follows: TGTGCCGGGGGGACAGATGGATATGGCTACACCTTC.

This chain uses TRBV11-3 with TRBJ2-7, with D perhaps matching TRBD1 (6 bases). The germline V gene has CDR1 SGHNT and CDR2 YENEEA. V was clipped by 6 bases and J by 0 bases, with 21 bases between them. CDR3 length: 17 amino acids. CDR3 residues: CASSIFGVGQFSYEQYF. In DNA form, the CDR3 reads TGTGCCAGCAGTATTTTTGGAGTTGGACAGTTCTCCTACGAGCAGTACTTC.

This chain links TRBV18 with TRBJ1-2, with 8 positions matching TRBD1. Germline V CDR1 and CDR2: KGHSH, LQKENI. Losses at the gene ends were 2 bases for V and 7 bases for J; bases not matched to a gene: 3. The CDR3 covers 13 residues. In nucleotides, the CDR3 is TGTGCCAGCTCACCAGGGACAGGAGCTGGCTACACCTTC. The encoded protein is CASSPGTGAGYTF. Variable domain in full (rest from reference TRBV18 and TRBJ1-2): NAGVMQNPRHLVRRRGQEARLRCSPMKGHSHVYWYRQLPEEGLKFMVYLQKENIIDESGMPKERFSAEFPKEGPSILRIQQVVRGDSAAYFCASSPGTGAGYTFGSGTRLTVV.

The rearrangement links TRBV6-5 to TRBJ1-4, with D perhaps TRBD1 (6 bases). This CDR3 comprises 16 residues. The germline V gene encodes CDR1 MNHEY and CDR2 SVGAGI. V was shortened by 0 bases and J by 3 bases, with 11 bases between the two germline ends. CDR3 region: CASSYSTGQPNEKLFF. In DNA, the CDR3 is TGTGCCAGCAGTTACTCGACCGGACAGCCTAATGAAAAACTGTTTTTT.

The chain links TRBV7-8 to TRBJ2-7; TRBD1 matches 10 bases. The CDR3 extends over 15 amino acids. The V gene end was trimmed by 2 bases and the J gene end by 3 bases; junction bases not matched to a gene: 4. Germline loops: CDR1 SGHVS, CDR2 FQNEAQ. The CDR3 DNA reads TGTGCCAGCAGCTTAACTAGGGACAGGGGCTACGAGCAGTACTTC. Residues: CASSLTRDRGYEQYF. Based on the CDR3 plus reference TRBV7-8 and TRBJ2-7, the full variable domain is GAGVSQSPRYKVAKRGQDVALRCDPISGHVSLFWYQQALGQGPEFLTYFQNEAQLDKSGLPSDRFFAERPEGSVSTLKIQRTQQEDSAVYLCASSLTRDRGYEQYFGPGTRLTVT.

The chain carries TRBV18 and TRBJ2-1, with 13 bases identical to TRBD2. Germline CDR1 and CDR2: KGHSH and LQKENI. This CDR3 spans 18 amino acids. J was trimmed by 6 bases and V by 3 bases; bases with no gene match: 11. The CDR3 region has the DNA TGTGCCAGCTCACCCGGACTAGCGGGAGAGGCTGATTTCAATGAGCAGTTCTTC. It yields the protein CASSPGLAGEADFNEQFF.

The V gene is TRBV27, the J gene TRBJ1-2; TRBD1 aligns across 8 bases. The V segment lost 3 bases and the J segment 8 bases; nucleotides outside the gene matches: 5. The germline CDR1 and CDR2 sequences are MNHEY and SMNVEV (reference sequence). The CDR3 has 13 amino acids. The CDR3 is CASSLDRVEGYTF. DNA for the CDR3: TGTGCCAGCAGTTTGGACAGGGTAGAGGGCTACACCTTC.

This chain uses TRBV16 with TRBJ1-2, with 10 bases matching TRBD1. The CDR3 loop spans 18 amino acids. Germline loops: CDR1 KGHSY, CDR2 FQNENV. Unmatched junction bases numbered 10, after V lost 3 bases and J lost 0 bases. CDR3 amino acids: CASSHRRDRGYTNYGYTF. The CDR3 DNA reads TGTGCCAGCAGCCACAGAAGGGACAGGGGTTATACTAACTATGGCTACACCTTC.

This chain links TRBV30 with TRBJ2-5, with D maybe TRBD2 (5 bases). The CDR3 contains 13 residues. Germline loops: CDR1 GTSNPN, CDR2 SVGIG (reference sequence). The V gene lost 2 bases and the J gene lost 2 bases, with 9 bases spanning the gap. The DNA of the CDR3 is TGTGCCTGGAGTAGAGGGCAGCAAGAGACCCAGTACTTC. It translates to CAWSRGQQETQYF. Together with reference TRBV30 and TRBJ2-5, the CDR3 gives the full variable domain: SQTIHQWPATLVQPVGSPLSLECTVEGTSNPNLYWYRQAAGRGLQLLFYSVGIGQISSEVPQNLSASRPQDRQFILSSKKLLLSDSGFYLCAWSRGQQETQYFGPGTRLLVL.

The chain carries TRBV4-3 and TRBJ2-7; D is perhaps TRBD1 (5 bases). The CDR3 has 15 residues. The germline V gene has CDR1 LGHNA and CDR2 YSLEER. V shed 0 bases and J shed 3 bases, with 12 bases lying between them. In DNA, the CDR3 is TGCGCCAGCAGCCAAGACAGGGTGAGGTTCTACGAGCAGTACTTC. Protein sequence: CASSQDRVRFYEQYF.

The sample holds one count of this clone. The chain joins TRBV12-5 to TRBJ2-3; D not resolved. Germline CDR1 LGHNT, CDR2 FRNRAP. V lost 1 base to trimming and J lost 6 bases, with 5 bases between them. The CDR3 covers 12 residues. The CDR3 loop is CASGLGLDTQYF. DNA of the CDR3: TGTGCTAGTGGTTTGGGACTGGATACGCAGTATTTT. Supplemented by reference TRBV12-5 and TRBJ2-3, the full variable domain reads DARVTQTPRHKVTEMGQEVTMRCQPILGHNTVFWYRQTMMQGLELLAYFRNRAPLDDSGMPKDRFSAEMPDATLATLKIQPSEPRDSAVYFCASGLGLDTQYFGPGTRLTVL.

This chain links TRBV7-6 with TRBJ1-4; D possibly corresponds to TRBD1 (5 bases). Germline values: CDR1 SGHVS, CDR2 FNYEAQ. The CDR3 is 14 amino acids. Trimming shortened V by 2 bases and J by 6 bases, and 10 bases separated the two germline ends. As DNA, the CDR3 is TGTGCCAGCAGCTTAACAGGAGAGGATGAAAAACTGTTTTTT. It codes for CASSLTGEDEKLFF. The full variable domain, completed using reference TRBV7-6 and TRBJ1-4, is GAGVSQSPRYKVTKRGQDVALRCDPISGHVSLYWYRQALGQGPEFLTYFNYEAQQDKSGLPNDRFSAERPEGSISTLTIQRTEQRDSAMYRCASSLTGEDEKLFFGSGTQLSVL.

The rearrangement uses TRBV18 and TRBJ2-7, with D perhaps TRBD1 (5 bases). The germline gives CDR1 KGHSH, CDR2 LQKENI. The CDR3 consists of 14 residues. V lost 3 bases to trimming and J lost 1 base, with 10 bases between them. The CDR3, as DNA: TGTGCCAGCTCACCCAAGGGGCGGTCCTACGAGCAGTACTTC. This sequence encodes CASSPKGRSYEQYF.

This chain links TRBV5-1 with TRBJ2-3; no firm D call. This CDR3 contains 14 residues. V was pared by 0 bases and J by 2 bases, with 7 bases between. Germline CDR1 SGHRS, CDR2 YFSETQ. The CDR3 is CASSLDSTTDTQYF. The CDR3 nucleotides are TGCGCCAGCAGCTTGGACAGCACCACAGATACGCAGTATTTT.

The chain uses TRBV5-1 and TRBJ2-7; weak D call: TRBD1 (7 bases). The V gene lost 5 bases and the J gene lost 3 bases, with 30 bases spanning the gap. The CDR3 is made up of 19 amino acids. Germline values: CDR1 SGHRS, CDR2 YFSETQ. The CDR3: CASSHEGQFPGRRSYEQYF. The CDR3 DNA reads as TGCGCCAGCAGTCACGAGGGACAGTTTCCCGGGAGAAGGAGCTACGAGCAGTACTTC.

The chain links TRBV5-1 to TRBJ2-2, with 7 bases aligning to TRBD2. This CDR3 comprises 15 residues. Germline values: CDR1 SGHRS, CDR2 YFSETQ. V dropped 2 bases and J dropped 3; count of bases not matched to a gene: 4. Written as DNA, the CDR3 is TGCGCCAGCAGCTTAGCGGGGTCGGACACCGGGGAGCTGTTTTTT. This codes for CASSLAGSDTGELFF.